The T cell receptor (beta chain) described here comes from a study of cytomegalovirus exposure and HLA in healthy donors. Points from the study as a whole: The listing of fewer than 200 TCR beta chains classed them as cytomegalovirus-associated.

For this clone: Its specificity is not known.

CDR1 and CDR2 (germline): LGHNA, YSLEER. This CDR3 has 17 residues. J was trimmed by 4 bases and V by 0 bases; bases with no gene match: 10. PCR amplification relied on 60 Vbeta primers (plus 13 Jbeta primers). Clones were sequenced by immunoSEQ multiplex PCR, and TCRdb holds only the in-frame ones, with some missing. The sample lists roughly 97,000 clones; less than 10% were seen once. The chain combines TRBV4-3 with TRBJ1-2; 8 bases map to TRBD1. Sequencing input: PBMCs. The clonotype was recovered from a man aged 50-60 years in good health and CMV-seropositive. The CDR3 protein is CASSQDVWTGPSYGYTF. The CDR3 DNA is TGCGCCAGCAGCCAAGATGTCTGGACAGGGCCGAGCTATGGCTACACCTTC.